This T cell receptor beta chain was sequenced for a study of healthy donors' naive CD4 and CD8 T cells (dated by TCRdb to between 2014 and 2016). Concerning the study at large: Donor selection covered three age groups (20-25, 40-50 and 60-70 years) with six people in each, and the resulting cohort had a mean age of roughly 45 and was half female. The donors were HLA-typed by sequencing at HLA-A, -B, -C, -DRB1, -DQB1 and -DPB1, using the SBTexcellerator protocol, an ABI3130xl analyzer and SBTengine software. For TCR alpha, a new primer set covering all functional IMGT alpha gene variants was designed, and the rest of the protocol matched the beta-chain workflow. Peripheral blood mononuclear cells were obtained from 15 to 20 unrelated, healthy individuals. To examine how TCR variation is linked to lineage commitment, the study sequenced rearranged TCR alpha and beta chains from naive CD4+ and CD8+ T cells.

The data were produced on a 454 GS FLX Titanium. A previously published linear amplification protocol was used to build TCR libraries from around 500 ng of total RNA. Sequencing was carried out on the Roche/454 Genome Sequencer using Titanium chemistry. The published analysis was carried out like this. A total of 65,000 to 80,000 rearranged TCR alpha transcripts were sequenced from about 5 of the healthy donors. Duplicate transcripts were removed, and each unique TCR clonotype was defined by its CDR3 junction following IMGT nomenclature. In R 2.13.0, logistic regression modeled CD4 versus CD8 status on V and J genes, adjusting for donor effects, with Bonferroni correction for multiple testing. Using fastp trimming at Q25 and MiXCR clonotype assembly, TCRdb reanalyzed the public sequencing data and kept in-frame beta chains. For every CDR3 protein sequence, its rows merge into one entry that carries the most common genes and DNA. These V and J calls rely on TCRdb rather than the paper's analysis. The sample table records around 200,000 distinct CDR3 sequences; around 80% of these occur just once. The ten largest make up more than 2% of the sample.

The germline V gene (reference sequence) sets CDR1 to SGHAT and CDR2 to FQDESV. V and J are truncated by 5 bases and 1 base respectively, leaving an intervening sequence of 12 bases. The CDR3 goes from the cysteine to the phenylalanine over 15 residues. Just the 45-base CDR3 DNA is kept, in frame starting at base 1. Regarding this clonotype: The antigen it binds to is not known. The sample holds no much larger clone one base away, and base qualities are not on file.

Summary of the overall study and its limitations: In both chains, CD4+ lineage was linked to a positively charged CDR3, whereas CD8+ lineage was linked to a negatively charged CDR3. Taken together, V genes, J genes and CDR3 charge appeared to account for about 12% of the variance in CD4/CD8 propensity, acting in a largely additive way. Because alpha and beta chains were sequenced in bulk and could not be paired, the effects of the two chains in combination were not assessed. Possible repertoire bias from homeostatic proliferation of naive T cells was not directly addressed. Most V and J gene segments were reportedly biased between naive CD4+ and CD8+ cells, consistently across donors and independent of HLA genotype.

Cells with a CD4+CD8-CD45RO-CD45RA+ profile were isolated by FACS and defined as naive CD4+ T cells, and those with a CD8+CD4-CD45RA+CD27bright profile were defined as naive CD8+ T cells. Sorting used antibodies against CD4 (RPA-T4), CD8 (SK1), CD27 (O323), CD45RA (HI100) and CD45RO (UCHL1). The rearranged chain carries TRBV11-1 and TRBJ2-1; the D region may be TRBD1 or TRBD2, each matching 6 bases equally. Sequenced: naive CD4+ and CD8+ T cells sorted from blood, pooled from several donors. What the cell subset or site label conveys for this sample: FACS-sorted naive CD4+ (CD45RO-CD45RA+) and naive CD8+ (CD45RA+CD27bright) T cells. The clonotype was recovered from a pool of human donors in good health; the sample pools cells from several healthy donors. The CDR3 in this case is CASSVGGGSYNEQFF. The DNA reads as follows: TGTGCCAGCAGCGTAGGAGGGGGATCCTACAATGAGCAGTTCTTC.